This T cell receptor beta chain is from a study of T cells in Graves' hyperthyroidism and ophthalmopathy. The CDR3 contains 15 residues. After removal of 5 bases from V and 5 bases from J, the junction contained 7 bases not matched to a gene. Germline assignment: CDR1 SNHLY and CDR2 FYNNEI. It was RNA transcripts that yielded the amplified TCR beta CDR3 regions. When the TCR CDR3 underwent first-round RT-PCR, the HTBI primer set was used. TCRdb reprocessed the multiplex PCR reads via MiXCR and lists one record per CDR3 protein. The table records a few hundred thousand distinct CDR3 sequences, 15% to 18% of them present only once.

This receptor was taken from a woman aged 18-30 years with Graves' hyperthyroidism that later progressed to Graves' ophthalmopathy. The rearrangement joins TRBV2 to TRBJ2-1, with TRBD2 matching over 9 bases. What was sequenced was blood. This CDR3 is CASSPGGLADNEQFF. The CDR3 region has the DNA TGTGCCAGCAGTCCCGGGGGACTAGCCGACAATGAGCAGTTCTTC.